This T cell receptor beta chain was sequenced for a study of cytomegalovirus exposure and HLA in healthy donors. The junction had 4 bases not matched to a gene; V was cut back by 2 bases and J by 5 bases. In germline, CDR1 is SGHTA, CDR2 FQGNSA. The length of the CDR3 is 15 residues. Regarding the study as a whole: Some TCR beta chains (more than 150 of them) were listed as cytomegalovirus-associated. V- and J-gene trimming of TCR beta was linked (in a later analysis) to a missense DCLRE1C variant.

In regard to this clone: The antigen remains undetermined.

PCR primers comprised 60 Vbeta and 13 Jbeta primers. Sequencing was performed with immunoSEQ multiplex PCR; in TCRdb, only in-frame clones are kept and a portion is missing. Of about 94,000 clones in the sample, around 66% were seen once. The J gene is TRBJ2-1, the V gene TRBV7-2; TRBD2 aligns across 9 bases. The material sequenced was PBMCs. This TCR came from a young man in good health and CMV-seronegative. The chain's CDR3 is CASSLRGGADNEQFF. CDR3 nucleotides: TGTGCCAGCAGCTTACGCGGGGGGGCCGACAATGAGCAGTTCTTC.